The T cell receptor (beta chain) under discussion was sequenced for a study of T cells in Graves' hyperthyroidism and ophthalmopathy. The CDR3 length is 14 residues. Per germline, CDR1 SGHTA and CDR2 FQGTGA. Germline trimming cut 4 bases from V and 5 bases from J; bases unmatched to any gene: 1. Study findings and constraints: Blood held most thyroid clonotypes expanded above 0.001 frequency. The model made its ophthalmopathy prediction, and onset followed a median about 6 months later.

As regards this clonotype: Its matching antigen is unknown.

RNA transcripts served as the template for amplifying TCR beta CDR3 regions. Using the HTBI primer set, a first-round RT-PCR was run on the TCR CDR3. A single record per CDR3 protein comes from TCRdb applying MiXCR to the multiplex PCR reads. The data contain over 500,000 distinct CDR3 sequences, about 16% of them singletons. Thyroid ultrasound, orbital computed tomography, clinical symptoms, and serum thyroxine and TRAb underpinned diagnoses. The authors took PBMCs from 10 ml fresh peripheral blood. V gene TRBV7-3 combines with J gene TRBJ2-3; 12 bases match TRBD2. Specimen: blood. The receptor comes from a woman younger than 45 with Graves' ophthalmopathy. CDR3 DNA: TGTGCCAGCAGCTCGGGACTAGCGGGAGATACGCAGTATTTT. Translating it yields CASSSGLAGDTQYF.